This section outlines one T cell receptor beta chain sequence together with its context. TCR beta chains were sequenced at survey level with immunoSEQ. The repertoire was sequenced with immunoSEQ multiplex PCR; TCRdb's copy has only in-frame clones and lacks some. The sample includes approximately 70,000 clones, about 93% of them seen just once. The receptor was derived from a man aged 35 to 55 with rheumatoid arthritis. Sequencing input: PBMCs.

CDR3 loop: CASSSRGGAYGNTIYF. CDR3 sequence (DNA): TGTGCCAGCAGCTCACGTGGGGGGGCTTATGGAAACACCATATATTTT. V usage is TRBV7-2 and J usage is TRBJ1-3, with D perhaps TRBD1 (6 bases). The CDR3 consists of 16 residues. Trimming stripped 4 bases from V and 3 bases from J, with 16 bases between. CDR1 is SGHTA and CDR2 is FQGNSA in the germline V gene.